These 20 T cell receptor beta chains came from one sample sequenced in a study of blood T cell repertoires in COVID-19. Generated by immunoSEQ multiplex PCR, the TCRdb table keeps only in-frame clones and is missing some. In the table there are more than 350,000 clones, approximately 90% of which are singletons. The material sequenced was PBMCs or T cells enriched from blood (not recorded which). Every receptor here comes from a woman between 45 and 65 years old who had recovered from COVID-19.

The V gene is TRBV5-1, the J gene TRBJ2-1, with a possible D match to TRBD2 (6 bases). The CDR3 length is 18 residues. V gave up 5 bases and J gave up 0 bases, with 21 bases separating them. Germline loops: CDR1 SGHRS, CDR2 YFSETQ. CDR3 in amino acids: CASRGGVLGGPSYNEQFF. The DNA for the CDR3 is TGCGCCAGCAGGGGAGGTGTCCTGGGGGGTCCCTCCTACAATGAGCAGTTCTTC.

The chain has TRBV12-3 or TRBV12-4 and TRBJ1-2; 8 bases fit TRBD1. Unmatched junction bases numbered 7, after V lost 6 bases and J lost 7 bases. This CDR3 is built from 13 residues. The CDR3 DNA is TGTGCCAGCAGACCACAGGGGGAGGGTGGCTACACCTTC. Its protein is CASRPQGEGGYTF.

CDR3 loop: CASRPSRVENSPLHF. The DNA for the CDR3 is TGTGCCAGCAGACCTTCCAGGGTAGAAAATTCACCCCTCCACTTT. The chain recombines TRBV7-8 with TRBJ1-6; tentatively, D is TRBD1 (5 bases). The CDR3 is 15 amino acids. V was trimmed by 6 bases and J by 7 bases, leaving 16 bases between them. Germline V lookup: CDR1 SGHVS, CDR2 FQNEAQ.

The chain recombines TRBV7-2 with TRBJ1-4; TRBD1 is a possible D gene (5 bases). Germline CDR1 SGHTA, CDR2 FQGNSA. The CDR3 sequence is 16 residues long. V was clipped by 4 bases and J by 8 bases, with 20 bases between them. The CDR3 nucleotides are TGTGCCAGCAGCTCCGGACGTCTGGGGGGGAGCGAAAAACTGTTTTTT. It is translated as CASSSGRLGGSEKLFF.

This clone occurred a few times. The chain joins TRBV2 to TRBJ2-7, with D possibly TRBD2 on 5 matching bases. This CDR3 comprises 14 residues. The V gene's germline CDR1 is SNHLY and CDR2 FYNNEI. Trimming took 2 bases from V and 0 from J, leaving 8 bases between them. CDR3 bases: TGTGCCAGCAGTGAACTGGCGGGCTCCTACGAGCAGTACTTC. This encodes CASSELAGSYEQYF. The variable domain in full, completed from reference TRBV2 and TRBJ2-7, reads EPEVTQTPSHQVTQMGQEVILRCVPISNHLYFYWYRQILGQKVEFLVSFYNNEISEKSEIFDDQFSVERPDGSNFTLKIRSTKLEDSAMYFCASSELAGSYEQYFGPGTRLTVT.

The chain uses TRBV25-1 and TRBJ1-4; 9 bases match TRBD1. The CDR3 length is 15 residues. Per the germline V gene, CDR1 is MGHDK and CDR2 is SYGVNS. V shed 3 bases and J 7 bases; nucleotides not matched to a gene: 6. CDR3 sequence reads: CASSDPGQGGEKLFF. CDR3 in DNA: TGTGCCAGCAGTGACCCGGGACAGGGCGGTGAAAAACTGTTTTTT.

The chain employs TRBV5-1 and TRBJ2-3; 10 bases fit TRBD2. From germline, CDR1 is SGHRS and CDR2 YFSETQ. The CDR3 length is 17 residues. The V gene end was trimmed by 0 bases and the J gene end by 0 bases; junction bases not matched to a gene: 4. Here the CDR3 DNA reads TGCGCCAGCAGCTTGGGGACTAGCGGTAAAAGCACAGATACGCAGTATTTT. Residues: CASSLGTSGKSTDTQYF.

This clone was counted once. The rearrangement links TRBV6-5 to TRBJ1-1; D not resolved. With 4 bases removed from V and 0 bases from J, the gap between germline ends came to 9 bases. CDR3 length: 14 residues. Looked up from germline, CDR1 is MNHEY and CDR2 is SVGAGI. The CDR3 bases are TGTGCCAGCAGTTTTGCGATCGTGAACACTGAAGCTTTCTTT. This codes for CASSFAIVNTEAFF.

DNA for the CDR3: TGTGCCAGCAGCCGAGACCTTTCCCAGAGAGGTGGAAACACCATATATTTT. Protein sequence: CASSRDLSQRGGNTIYF. J is TRBJ1-3 and V is TRBV6-2 or TRBV6-3; D remains ambiguous. CDR1 and CDR2 (germline): MNHEY, SVGEGT. This CDR3 has 17 residues. V shed 6 bases and J shed 3 bases, with 21 bases lying between them.

This clone appeared a single time. J is TRBJ1-5 and V is TRBV5-6; TRBD1 matches at 9 bases. The CDR3 extends over 16 amino acids. The germline gives CDR1 SGHDT, CDR2 YYEEEE. J gave up 3 bases and V 4 bases, and 8 bases lay outside the gene matches. DNA for the CDR3: TGTGCCAGCAGCCAACGTTGGGACAGGGCCAATCAGCCCCAGCATTTT. Translating gives CASSQRWDRANQPQHF.

The V call is TRBV18, the J call TRBJ1-2; D is ambiguous. Trimming removed 6 bases from V and 8 bases from J, with 16 bases in between. Germline V gene data show CDR1 as KGHSH and CDR2 as LQKENI. The CDR3 runs 13 residues. CDR3 in amino acids: CASSPAAAQGYTF. The CDR3, as DNA: TGTGCCAGCTCCCCCGCGGCGGCCCAGGGCTACACCTTC.

V and J are TRBV24-1 and TRBJ1-3, with 7 positions matching TRBD1. Germline CDR1 and CDR2: KGHDR and SFDVKD. V was pared by 6 bases and J by 7 bases, with 11 bases of the junction left unmatched. The CDR3 is 15 residues long. The CDR3 nucleotides read TGTGCCACCAGTCCGGGACAGACCATCGGTAACACCATATATTTT. This sequence encodes CATSPGQTIGNTIYF.

The chain combines TRBV3-1 (or the pseudogene TRBV3-2) with TRBJ2-1; TRBD2 might be the D (7 bases). The length of the CDR3 is 17 residues. Trimming took 0 bases from V and 4 from J, leaving 16 bases between them. Germline CDR1 and CDR2: LGHDT and YNNKEL (reference sequence). The CDR3 loop reads CASSQDVGGLNYNEQFF. CDR3 DNA: TGTGCCAGCAGCCAAGATGTGGGGGGGCTTAATTACAATGAGCAGTTCTTC.

The chain has TRBV6-4 and TRBJ2-7; TRBD2 agrees at 12 bases. CDR3 length: 14 amino acids. Germline loops: CDR1 MRHNA, CDR2 SNTAGT. V shed 6 bases and J 6 bases; nucleotides not matched to a gene: 6. The CDR3 nucleotides read TGTGCCAGCAGGAGACTAGCGGGGGACTGCGAGCAGTACTTC. It encodes CASRRLAGDCEQYF.

V usage is TRBV30 and J usage is TRBJ1-2; 7 positions agree with TRBD1. Trimming cost V 3 bases and J 0 bases; bases outside gene matches: 25. The CDR3 loop spans 21 amino acids. From germline, CDR1 is GTSNPN and CDR2 SVGIG (reference sequence). DNA for the CDR3: TGTGCCTGGAGCCGAAGGGGGACAGCAGCCATCATAGAACGTGCTAACTATGGCTACACCTTC. Amino acids: CAWSRRGTAAIIERANYGYTF.

The gene calls are TRBV29-1 and TRBJ1-1; 9 positions match TRBD1. The germline V gene has CDR1 SQVTM and CDR2 ANQGSEA. V lost 0 bases and J lost 2; bases outside the gene matches: 7. CDR3 size: 16 residues. CDR3 DNA: TGCAGCGTTGAAGAACCGGGACAGGGATTTAACACTGAAGCTTTCTTT. Residues: CSVEEPGQGFNTEAFF.

The J gene is TRBJ1-5, the V gene TRBV12-3 or TRBV12-4; D remains unclear. The CDR3 length is 13 residues. The V end lost 5 bases, the J end lost 3 bases, and 8 bases lay between the germline ends. The CDR3 DNA reads TGTGCCAGCAGTGAGGGCTTCAATCAGCCCCAGCATTTT. It yields the protein CASSEGFNQPQHF.

The V call is TRBV6-5, the J call TRBJ1-6, with D possibly matching TRBD1 (6 bases). CDR1 and CDR2 (germline): MNHEY, SVGAGI. The CDR3 spans 13 residues. V lost 11 bases and J lost 10, with 18 bases in between. CDR3 amino acids: CAGSTNRDSPLHF. CDR3 bases: TGTGCCGGGTCAACGAACAGGGACTCACCCCTCCACTTT.

This clone showed up just once. The chain has TRBV19 and TRBJ2-7, with a weak D call TRBD1 (5 bases). CDR3 length: 15 amino acids. V gave up 5 bases and J gave up 3 bases, with 17 bases separating them. Per the germline V gene, CDR1 is LNHDA and CDR2 is SQIVND (reference sequence). The CDR3 here is CASSYAPGLLYEQYF. The CDR3 bases are TGTGCCAGTAGTTACGCCCCAGGGTTACTCTACGAGCAGTACTTC.

This chain joins TRBV4-1 and TRBJ1-1; D possibly corresponds to TRBD1 (5 bases). Germline V gene data show CDR1 as MGHRA and CDR2 as YSYEKL. The ends were cut back, 5 bases at V and 3 bases at J, with 13 bases in the middle. There are 14 residues in the CDR3. CDR3 amino acids: CASSDYRGYTEAFF. The CDR3 bases are TGCGCCAGCAGCGACTATCGGGGGTACACTGAAGCTTTCTTT.